This TCR beta chain appears in the sequencing data of a study of post-analysis software for immune sequencing data. Study results and caveats: About five TRBV segments were more frequent in patients than controls; TRBV5-6, TRBV5-1 and TRBV20-1 belonged to this group. Versus controls, multiple sclerosis patients showed significantly lower diversity (normalized Chao1).

The library was made from cDNA and included unique molecular identifiers. TCRdb re-analysed the PCR reads in MiXCR, keeping a single row per CDR3 protein. This sample has approximately 150,000 distinct CDR3 sequences, with approximately 31% found just once. This clonotype was counted a few times. Its matching antigen is unknown. The V and J ends lost 3 bases and 2 bases respectively, with 1 base between them. This CDR3 spans 11 amino acids. Germline V CDR1 and CDR2: ENHRY, SYGVKD. The sequence was obtained from a girl under 18 with multiple sclerosis. The sample comprised blood. The chain links TRBV10-3 to TRBJ1-1; D is unclear. The CDR3 nucleotides read TGTGCCATCAGTGATAACACTGAAGCTTTCTTT. Translated, it gives CAISDNTEAFF.